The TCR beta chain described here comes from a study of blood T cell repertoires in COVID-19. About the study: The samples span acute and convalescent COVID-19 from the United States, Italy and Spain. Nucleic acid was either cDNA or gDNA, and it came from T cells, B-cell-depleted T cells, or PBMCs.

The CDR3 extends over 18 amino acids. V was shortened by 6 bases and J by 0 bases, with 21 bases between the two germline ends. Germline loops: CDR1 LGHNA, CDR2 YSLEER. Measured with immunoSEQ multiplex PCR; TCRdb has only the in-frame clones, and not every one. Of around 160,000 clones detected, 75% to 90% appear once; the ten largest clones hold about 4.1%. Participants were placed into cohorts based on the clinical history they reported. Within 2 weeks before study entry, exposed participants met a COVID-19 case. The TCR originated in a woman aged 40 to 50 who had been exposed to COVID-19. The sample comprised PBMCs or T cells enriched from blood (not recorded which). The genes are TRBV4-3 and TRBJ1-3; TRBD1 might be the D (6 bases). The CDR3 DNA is TGCGCCAGCAGAAGGGCAGGGGATCATACTTCCTCTGGAAACACCATATATTTT. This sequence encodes CASRRAGDHTSSGNTIYF.